Listed here are 11 T cell receptor beta chains from one sample, sequenced in a study of T-cell memory formation after mild COVID-19 (dated by TCRdb to about 2021). Receptors were amplified or captured by 5' RACE. The run used an Illumina NovaSeq 6000. The public sequencing data were trimmed at Q25 with fastp and processed into clonotypes with MiXCR by TCRdb, which kept only in-frame beta chains. Each entry is one CDR3 protein sequence, shown with its most common DNA and genes. The sample table contains 550,000 to 700,000 distinct CDR3 sequences; only one count was recorded for under 20% of them. The leading ten clones occupy around 12% of the sample. The sequenced sample consisted of PBMCs or a T cell subset sorted from them (not recorded which). All receptors come from an adult woman who had mild COVID-19 (a few samples of this study predate the infection). The sample titles of this study are shuffled in the database, so cell type and time point are left out; the donor was told from shared clones.

In its sample, this clonotype is medium-sized. This chain links TRBV24-1 with TRBJ2-5; TRBD1 agrees at 10 bases. There are 16 residues in the CDR3. The V and J ends lost 4 bases and 1 base, in that order; junction bases with no gene match: 5. Per the germline V gene, CDR1 is KGHDR and CDR2 is SFDVKD. Here the CDR3 reads CATSEPGTGVQETQYF. The CDR3 bases are TGTGCCACCAGTGAGCCCGGGACAGGGGTCCAAGAGACCCAGTACTTC.

The rearrangement joins TRBV12-3 or TRBV12-4 to TRBJ2-3; TRBD2 agrees at 9 bases. This CDR3 has 14 amino acids. V gave up 8 bases and J gave up 6 bases; unmatched junction bases: 9. The chain's CDR3 is CASGSSGVADTQYF. CDR3 coding DNA: TGTGCCAGCGGTTCTAGCGGGGTGGCGGATACGCAGTATTTT.

This clonotype came up a few times. This sequence joins TRBV28 and TRBJ2-5; D is unresolved. With 4 bases removed from V and 0 bases from J, the gap between germline ends came to 21 bases. The CDR3 loop spans 18 amino acids. Per germline, CDR1 MDHEN and CDR2 SYDVKM. The chain's CDR3 is CASSSTYWTEFDQETQYF. The CDR3 DNA reads as TGTGCCAGCAGTTCGACCTATTGGACGGAATTCGACCAAGAGACCCAGTACTTC.

The gene calls are TRBV5-6 and TRBJ2-3; the match to TRBD1 covers 7 bases. Germline values: CDR1 SGHDT, CDR2 YYEEEE. J lost 6 bases, V lost 6 bases, and 13 bases had no gene match. The CDR3 runs to 15 residues. CDR3 nucleotide sequence: TGTGCCAGCATCTCAAACAGGGGACACGGGGATACGCAGTATTTT. Amino acid sequence: CASISNRGHGDTQYF.

This clonotype has a handful of counts. The chain recombines TRBV7-9 with TRBJ2-7; 9 positions match TRBD1. V shed 5 bases, J shed 2 bases, and the junction held 4 bases outside the gene matches. There are 14 residues in the CDR3. CDR1 is SEHNR and CDR2 is FQNEAQ in the germline V gene (reference sequence). The CDR3 spells CASSETGGPYEQYF. In nucleotides, the CDR3 is TGTGCCAGCAGCGAAACAGGGGGCCCCTACGAGCAGTACTTC.

The table lists this clonotype with a few counts. The genes are TRBV5-6 and TRBJ2-3; unclear D gene. V was shortened by 2 bases and J by 10 bases, with 14 bases between the two germline ends. The germline V gene has CDR1 SGHDT and CDR2 YYEEEE. The CDR3 loop spans 13 amino acids. CDR3 nucleotides: TGTGCCAGCAGCTTTGTCCCTGACGGAGCGCAGTATTTT. This translates into CASSFVPDGAQYF. The full variable domain, completed using reference TRBV5-6 and TRBJ2-3, is DAGVTQSPTHLIKTRGQQVTLRCSPKSGHDTVSWYQQALGQGPQFIFQYYEEEERQRGNFPDRFSGHQFPNYSSELNVNALLLGDSALYLCASSFVPDGAQYFGPGTRLTVL.

V is TRBV6-6 and J is TRBJ2-5, with D tentatively TRBD2 (6 bases). V shed 10 bases and J shed 5 bases, with 8 bases lying between them. This CDR3 has 10 residues. Germline values: CDR1 MNHNY, CDR2 SVGAGI (reference sequence). The CDR3 DNA follows: TGTGCCACCCGGGGGGAGACCCAGTACTTC. Translating it yields CATRGETQYF.

The chain is built from TRBV20-1 and TRBJ2-7; a possible D gene is TRBD1 (6 bases). V lost 2 bases and J 3 bases, leaving 14 bases between the germline ends. CDR3 length: 14 amino acids. Per the germline V gene, CDR1 is DFQATT and CDR2 is SNEGSKA (reference sequence). The CDR3 DNA follows: TGCAGTGCTAGAAAGACAGGTTTGTTCTACGAGCAGTACTTC. As protein: CSARKTGLFYEQYF.

The chain uses TRBV10-3 and TRBJ2-7; 9 bases are shared with TRBD1. V lost 6 bases, J lost 0 bases, and 3 bases stayed unmatched. The CDR3 runs to 14 residues. Germline CDR1 is ENHRY and CDR2 is SYGVKD. CDR3 residues: CAIRTGGSSYEQYF. In DNA form, the CDR3 reads TGTGCCATCAGGACAGGGGGATCCTCCTACGAGCAGTACTTC.

This clonotype was found a few times. This chain joins TRBV18 and TRBJ2-1; D may correspond to TRBD1 or TRBD2 (5 bases each). CDR1 is KGHSH, CDR2 LQKENI, per germline. CDR3 size: 16 residues. Trimming shortened V by 3 bases and J by 5 bases, and 17 bases separated the two germline ends. The CDR3 reads CASSPGLGPGDNEQFF. The CDR3 bases are TGTGCCAGCTCACCGGGCTTGGGGCCCGGGGACAATGAGCAGTTCTTC. Variable domain in full (rest from reference TRBV18 and TRBJ2-1): NAGVMQNPRHLVRRRGQEARLRCSPMKGHSHVYWYRQLPEEGLKFMVYLQKENIIDESGMPKERFSAEFPKEGPSILRIQQVVRGDSAAYFCASSPGLGPGDNEQFFGPGTRLTVL.

This clonotype was seen only a few times. The rearrangement joins TRBV5-5 to TRBJ1-4; weak D call: TRBD1 (5 bases). The CDR3 has 16 residues. Germline lookup yields CDR1 SGHKS and CDR2 YYEKEE (reference sequence). V shed 0 bases and J shed 7 bases, with 16 bases lying between them. CDR3 loop: CASSLANRFGSEKLFF. CDR3 DNA sequence: TGTGCCAGCAGCTTGGCCAACAGGTTTGGGAGTGAAAAACTGTTTTTT.